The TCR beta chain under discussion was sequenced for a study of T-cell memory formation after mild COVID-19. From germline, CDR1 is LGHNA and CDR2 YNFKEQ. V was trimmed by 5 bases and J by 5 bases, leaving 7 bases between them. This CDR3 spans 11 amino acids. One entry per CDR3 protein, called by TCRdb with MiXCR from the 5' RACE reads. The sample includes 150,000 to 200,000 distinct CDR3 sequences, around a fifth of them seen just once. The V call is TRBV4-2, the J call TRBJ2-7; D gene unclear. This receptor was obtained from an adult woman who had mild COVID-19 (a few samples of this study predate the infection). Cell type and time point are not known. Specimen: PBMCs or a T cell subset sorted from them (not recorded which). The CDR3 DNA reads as TGTGCCAGCAGCGCCAGCCACGAGCAGTACTTC. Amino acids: CASSASHEQYF.